Listed below are T cell receptor beta chains from one sample, sequenced in a study of T cell responses to AZD1222 COVID-19 vaccine. Only in-frame clones appear in the TCRdb table, and some are missing; sequencing was by immunoSEQ multiplex PCR. The sample has more than 120,000 clones, 70% to 90% seen once. This specimen consisted of peripheral blood, obtained 28 days after the second dose of the MenACWY control vaccine. The origin of the receptors is an adult who received the MenACWY meningococcal vaccine as a control. Each CDR3 is given without its conserved first and last residue. The D gene is left open where the match is weak.

TRBV11-3 | . | 12 | ASSLRGAAYEQY
TRBV9 | . | 12 | ASSVWTSTDTQY
TRBV5-5 | . | 12 | ASSLRLPPGEQY
TRBV7-6 | . | 10 | AVLGYNYGYT
TRBV4-1 | . | 13 | ASSPRGRTAYGYT
TRBV5-5 | TRBD1 | 12 | ASSLQGLDSPLH
TRBV7-9 | . | 12 | ASSLVTSTGELF
TRBV18 | . | 13 | ASSPQGIVTDTQY
TRBV7-2 | TRBD1 | 16 | ASSITGTGGSYNSPLH
TRBV7-2 | TRBD1 | 13 | ASSRNRGLDTEAF
TRBV29-1 | . | 9 | SEQEPDTQY
TRBV4-1 | . | 14 | ASSSPGASGANVLT
TRBV5-4 | TRBD1 | 11 | ASSPGQAYGYT
TRBV5-4 | . | 14 | ASSPRGLSGANVLT
TRBV5-6 | . | 11 | ASSLHRVYGYT
TRBV7-3 | . | 13 | ASSPRGGNTDTQY
TRBV5-5 | . | 11 | ASSLRSTDTQY
TRBV7-9 | . | 12 | ASSLEQPTSGYT
TRBV7-3 | TRBD2 | 15 | ASSSQLAGGIPGELF
TRBV6-5 | TRBD2 | 12 | ASTRAGATYEQY
TRBV5-6 | . | 11 | ASSFPRGYEQY
TRBV19 | . | 13 | ASSTTGTFAYEQY
TRBV3-1/TRBV3-2 | . | 10 | ASASGDQPQH
TRBV2 | . | 12 | ASSERLAVYGYT
TRBV19 | . | 13 | ASSIGGRDWETQY
TRBV18 | TRBD1 | 12 | ASSPEGQGSGYT
TRBV2 | TRBD1 | 13 | ASTGRGTERAEAF
TRBV7-2 | . | 11 | ASSASGYNEQF
TRBV5-5 | . | 12 | ASSPISGASGYT
TRBV5-6 | . | 10 | ASALRGTEAF
TRBV5-1 | TRBD2 | 15 | ASSLYLAVEDTYEQY
TRBV9 | . | 12 | ASSANTGITEAF
TRBV5-5 | TRBD2 | 14 | ASSSIMTSGSHEQY
TRBV7-3 | . | 11 | ASSLGRRNEQF
TRBV2 | . | 13 | ASRSGTFMNTEAF
TRBV2 | . | 11 | ASNSERDTEAF
TRBV7-2 | . | 15 | ASSFQMGHRIGGELF
TRBV3-1/TRBV3-2 | . | 10 | ASSQGTDEAF
TRBV2 | TRBD1 | 13 | ASSRTGLSGNTIY
TRBV27 | . | 12 | ASSLEAGNTEAF
TRBV6-2/TRBV6-3 | TRBD2 | 13 | ASSETSGTTGELF
TRBV6-1 | . | 13 | ASSETAAVYNEQF
TRBV19 | TRBD2 | 15 | ASSIPQRGGSRNEQF
TRBV18 | . | 11 | ASSREENSPLH
TRBV5-4 | . | 11 | ASSDARSYGYT